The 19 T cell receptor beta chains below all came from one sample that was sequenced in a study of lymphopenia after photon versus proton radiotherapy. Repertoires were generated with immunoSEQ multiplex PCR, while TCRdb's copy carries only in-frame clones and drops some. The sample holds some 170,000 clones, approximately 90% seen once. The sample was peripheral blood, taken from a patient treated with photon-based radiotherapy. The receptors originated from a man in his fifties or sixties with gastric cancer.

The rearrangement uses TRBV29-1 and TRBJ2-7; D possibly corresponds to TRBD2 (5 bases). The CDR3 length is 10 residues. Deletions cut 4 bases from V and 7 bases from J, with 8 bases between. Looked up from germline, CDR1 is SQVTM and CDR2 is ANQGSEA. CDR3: CSVGSGEQYF. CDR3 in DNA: TGCAGCGTTGGGTCGGGGGAGCAGTACTTC.

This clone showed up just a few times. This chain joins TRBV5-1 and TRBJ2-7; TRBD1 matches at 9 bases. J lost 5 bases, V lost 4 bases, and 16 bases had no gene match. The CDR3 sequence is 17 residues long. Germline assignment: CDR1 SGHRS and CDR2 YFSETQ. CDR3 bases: TGCGCCAGCAGCCTGCTAGCGACCGGGACAGGGAACGACGAGCAGTACTTC. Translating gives CASSLLATGTGNDEQYF.

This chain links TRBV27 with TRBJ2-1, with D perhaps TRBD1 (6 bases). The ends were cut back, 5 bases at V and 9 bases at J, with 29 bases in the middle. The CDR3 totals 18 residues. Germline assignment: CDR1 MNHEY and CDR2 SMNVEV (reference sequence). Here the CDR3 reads CASSPLLTAGVASPEQFF. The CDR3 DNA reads TGTGCCAGCAGTCCGCTACTGACCGCAGGGGTGGCTTCCCCTGAGCAGTTCTTC.

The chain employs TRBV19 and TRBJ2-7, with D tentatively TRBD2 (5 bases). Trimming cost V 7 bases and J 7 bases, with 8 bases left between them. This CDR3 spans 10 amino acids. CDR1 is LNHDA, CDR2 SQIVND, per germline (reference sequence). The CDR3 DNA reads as TGTGCCAGTAAACCGGGGGAGCAGTACTTC. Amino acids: CASKPGEQYF.

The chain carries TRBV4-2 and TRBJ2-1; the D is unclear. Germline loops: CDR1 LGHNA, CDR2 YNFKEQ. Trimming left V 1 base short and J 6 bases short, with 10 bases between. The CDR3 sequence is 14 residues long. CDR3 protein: CASSQAGPINEQFF. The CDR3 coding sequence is TGTGCCAGCAGCCAAGCCGGACCAATCAATGAGCAGTTCTTC.

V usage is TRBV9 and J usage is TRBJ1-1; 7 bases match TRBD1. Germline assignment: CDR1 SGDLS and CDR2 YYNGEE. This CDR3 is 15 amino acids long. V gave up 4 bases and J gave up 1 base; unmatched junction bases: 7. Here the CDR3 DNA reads TGTGCCAGCAGCCCGACCACAGGGGCGAACACTGAAGCTTTCTTT. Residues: CASSPTTGANTEAFF.

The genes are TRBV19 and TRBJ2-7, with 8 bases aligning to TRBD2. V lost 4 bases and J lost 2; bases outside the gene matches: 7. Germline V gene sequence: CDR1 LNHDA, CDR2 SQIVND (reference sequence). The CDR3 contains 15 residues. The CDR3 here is CASSRFTSGAYEQYF. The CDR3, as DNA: TGTGCCAGTAGTAGATTCACTAGCGGAGCCTACGAGCAGTACTTC.

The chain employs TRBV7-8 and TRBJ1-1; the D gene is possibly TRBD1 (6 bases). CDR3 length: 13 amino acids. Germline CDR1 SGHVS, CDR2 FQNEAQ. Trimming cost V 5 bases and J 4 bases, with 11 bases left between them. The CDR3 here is CASSRTGFTEAFF. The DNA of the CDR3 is TGTGCCAGCAGCCGTACAGGGTTCACTGAAGCTTTCTTT.

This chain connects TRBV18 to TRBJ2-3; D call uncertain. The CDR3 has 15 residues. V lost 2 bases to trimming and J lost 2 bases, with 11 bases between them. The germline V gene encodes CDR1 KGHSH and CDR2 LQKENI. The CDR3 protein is CASSPGLGTTDTQYF. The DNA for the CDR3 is TGTGCCAGCTCACCAGGTTTGGGCACCACAGATACGCAGTATTTT.

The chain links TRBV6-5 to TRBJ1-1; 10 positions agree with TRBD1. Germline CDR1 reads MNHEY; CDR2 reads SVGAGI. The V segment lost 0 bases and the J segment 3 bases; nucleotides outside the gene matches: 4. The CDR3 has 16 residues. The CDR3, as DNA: TGTGCCAGCAGTTACTCGAGGGGACAGGGGCACACTGAAGCTTTCTTT. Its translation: CASSYSRGQGHTEAFF.

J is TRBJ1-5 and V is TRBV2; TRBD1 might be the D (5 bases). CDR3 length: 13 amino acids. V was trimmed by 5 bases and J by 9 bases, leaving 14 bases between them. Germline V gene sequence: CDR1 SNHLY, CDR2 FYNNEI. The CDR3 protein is CASSWDPEGPQHF. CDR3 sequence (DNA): TGTGCCAGCAGTTGGGACCCCGAGGGGCCCCAGCATTTT.

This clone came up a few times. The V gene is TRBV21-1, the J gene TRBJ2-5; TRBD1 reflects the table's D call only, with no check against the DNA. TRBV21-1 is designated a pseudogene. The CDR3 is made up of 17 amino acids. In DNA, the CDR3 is TGTGCCAGCAGCAAAGAGGGACAGGGTAGGGTGAGGGAGACCCAGTACTTC. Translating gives CASSKEGQGRVRETQYF.

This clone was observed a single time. The CDR3, as DNA: TGTGCCAGCAGCGGGATCCAGGGGGCGAGTGAAAAACTGTTTTTT. Translated: CASSGIQGASEKLFF. The rearrangement uses TRBV9 and TRBJ1-4; TRBD1 agrees at 8 bases. This CDR3 region has 15 residues. The germline CDR1 and CDR2 sequences are SGDLS and YYNGEE. The junction had 8 bases not matched to a gene; V was cut back by 3 bases and J by 7 bases. The variable domain in full, completed from reference TRBV9 and TRBJ1-4, reads DSGVTQTPKHLITATGQRVTLRCSPRSGDLSVYWYQQSLDQGLQFLIQYYNGEERAKGNILERFSAQQFPDLHSELNLSSLELGDSALYFCASSGIQGASEKLFFGSGTQLSVL.

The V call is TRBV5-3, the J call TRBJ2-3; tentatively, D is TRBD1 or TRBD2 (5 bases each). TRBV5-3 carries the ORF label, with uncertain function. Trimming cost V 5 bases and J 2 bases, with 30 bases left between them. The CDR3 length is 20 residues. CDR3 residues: CARRSTGTTSSRHLTDTQYF. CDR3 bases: TGTGCCAGAAGATCCACCGGGACGACGTCTAGCCGACACCTCACAGATACGCAGTATTTT.

CDR3 bases: TGCAGCGTTGAACGTACCGGGACAGTGAACACTGAAGCTTTCTTT. Its protein is CSVERTGTVNTEAFF. This chain joins TRBV29-1 and TRBJ1-1; the match to TRBD1 covers 7 bases. CDR1 and CDR2 (germline): SQVTM, ANQGSEA. CDR3 size: 15 residues. The V and J ends lost 2 bases and 0 bases, in that order; junction bases with no gene match: 6.

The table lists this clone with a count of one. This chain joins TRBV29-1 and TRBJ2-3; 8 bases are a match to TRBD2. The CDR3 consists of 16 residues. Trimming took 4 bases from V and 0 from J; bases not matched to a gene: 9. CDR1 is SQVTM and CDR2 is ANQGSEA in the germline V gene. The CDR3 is CSVAGGTSGSTDTQYF. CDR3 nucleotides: TGCAGCGTTGCAGGAGGAACTAGCGGTAGCACAGATACGCAGTATTTT.

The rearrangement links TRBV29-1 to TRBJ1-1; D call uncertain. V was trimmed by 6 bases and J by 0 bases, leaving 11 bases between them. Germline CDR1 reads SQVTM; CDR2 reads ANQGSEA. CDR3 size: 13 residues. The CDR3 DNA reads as TGCAGCGTCAGTGGGCGTATGAACACTGAAGCTTTCTTT. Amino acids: CSVSGRMNTEAFF.

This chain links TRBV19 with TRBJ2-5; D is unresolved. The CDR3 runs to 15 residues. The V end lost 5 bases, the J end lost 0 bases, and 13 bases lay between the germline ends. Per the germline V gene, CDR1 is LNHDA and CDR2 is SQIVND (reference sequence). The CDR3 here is CASSPAVKYQETQYF. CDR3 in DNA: TGTGCCAGTAGTCCGGCAGTAAAGTACCAAGAGACCCAGTACTTC.

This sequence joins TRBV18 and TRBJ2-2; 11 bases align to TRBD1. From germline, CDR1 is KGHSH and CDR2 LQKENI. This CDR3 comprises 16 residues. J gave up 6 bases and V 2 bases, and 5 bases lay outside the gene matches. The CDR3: CASSPGQGATAGELFF. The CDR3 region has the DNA TGTGCCAGCTCACCAGGACAGGGGGCGACAGCCGGGGAGCTGTTTTTT.